The T cell receptor (beta chain) described here comes from a study of blood T cell repertoires in COVID-19. Looking at the study overall: The United States, Italy and Spain were the sources of the acute and convalescent COVID-19 samples. PBMCs, B-cell-depleted T cells, or T cells provided the cDNA or gDNA that made up the material.

Under the authors' procedure: It was from reference gene primer amplification that nucleated cell counts were estimated. TCRdb's copy holds only in-frame clones and misses some; the assay was immunoSEQ multiplex PCR. For V, J and clone size, that table is used; D and trimming come from the DNA. The sample contains about 77,000 clones, around 90% of which appear only once. The CDR3 totals 16 residues. Germline CDR1 reads LNHNV; CDR2 reads YYDKDF (reference sequence). Trimming shortened V by 0 bases and J by 0 bases, and 6 bases separated the two germline ends. The sample was peripheral blood. The chain recombines TRBV15 with TRBJ1-6; no reliable D call. The receptor was derived from a woman older than 75 with active or convalescent COVID-19. Written as DNA, the CDR3 is TGTGCCACCAGCAGAGACCAGGCCTCCTATAATTCACCCCTCCACTTT. Translated, it gives CATSRDQASYNSPLHF. Looking up the rest from reference TRBV15 and TRBJ1-6 gives the full variable domain: DAMVIQNPRYQVTQFGKPVTLSCSQTLNHNVMYWYQQKSSQAPKLLFHYYDKDFNNEADTPDNFQSRRPNTSFCFLDIRSPGLGDTAMYLCATSRDQASYNSPLHFGNGTRLTVT.